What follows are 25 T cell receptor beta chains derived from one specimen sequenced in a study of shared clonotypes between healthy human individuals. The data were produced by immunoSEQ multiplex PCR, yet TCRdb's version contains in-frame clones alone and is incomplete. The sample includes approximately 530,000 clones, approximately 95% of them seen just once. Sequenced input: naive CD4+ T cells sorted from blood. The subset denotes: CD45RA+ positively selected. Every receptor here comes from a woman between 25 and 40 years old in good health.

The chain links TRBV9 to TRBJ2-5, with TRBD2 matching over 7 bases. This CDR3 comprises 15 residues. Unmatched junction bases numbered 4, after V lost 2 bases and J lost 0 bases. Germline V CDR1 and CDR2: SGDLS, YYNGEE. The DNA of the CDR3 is TGTGCCAGCAGCGTTAGCGGGTATAACCAAGAGACCCAGTACTTC. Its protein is CASSVSGYNQETQYF. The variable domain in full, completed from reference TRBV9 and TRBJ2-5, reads DSGVTQTPKHLITATGQRVTLRCSPRSGDLSVYWYQQSLDQGLQFLIQYYNGEERAKGNILERFSAQQFPDLHSELNLSSLELGDSALYFCASSVSGYNQETQYFGPGTRLLVL.

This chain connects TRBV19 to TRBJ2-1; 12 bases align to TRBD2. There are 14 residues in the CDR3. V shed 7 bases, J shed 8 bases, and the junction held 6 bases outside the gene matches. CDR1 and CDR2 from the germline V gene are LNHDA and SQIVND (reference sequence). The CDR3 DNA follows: TGTGCCAGTACACTAGCGGGAGGTTTGCATGAGCAGTTCTTC. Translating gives CASTLAGGLHEQFF.

The CDR3 nucleotides read TGTGCCAGCAGCTTACTTACTAGCGGAGAGTACAATGAGCAGTTCTTC. It specifies CASSLLTSGEYNEQFF. The rearrangement joins TRBV7-9 to TRBJ2-1; 8 nucleotides agree with TRBD2. This CDR3 region has 16 residues. With V trimmed by 2 bases and J by 4 bases, 7 bases remained unmatched. Germline V gene lookup returns CDR1 SEHNR and CDR2 FQNEAQ (reference sequence).

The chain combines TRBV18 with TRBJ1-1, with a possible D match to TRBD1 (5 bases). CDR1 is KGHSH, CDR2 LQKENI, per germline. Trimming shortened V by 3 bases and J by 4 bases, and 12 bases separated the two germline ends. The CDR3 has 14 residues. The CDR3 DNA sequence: TGTGCCAGCTCACCTGGGGCGCTTGGCACTGAAGCTTTCTTT. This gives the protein CASSPGALGTEAFF.

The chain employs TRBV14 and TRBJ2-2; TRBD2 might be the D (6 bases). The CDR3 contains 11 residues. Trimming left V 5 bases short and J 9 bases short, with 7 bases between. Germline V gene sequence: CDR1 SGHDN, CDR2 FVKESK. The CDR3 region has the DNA TGTGCCAGCAGCGCGGGAAGGGAGCTGTTTTTT. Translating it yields CASSAGRELFF.

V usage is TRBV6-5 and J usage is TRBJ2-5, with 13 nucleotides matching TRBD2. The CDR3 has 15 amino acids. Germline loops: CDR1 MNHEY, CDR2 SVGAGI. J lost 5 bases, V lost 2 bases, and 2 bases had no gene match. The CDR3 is CASSYTGLAGETQYF. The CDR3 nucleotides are TGTGCCAGCAGTTACACGGGACTAGCGGGGGAGACCCAGTACTTC.

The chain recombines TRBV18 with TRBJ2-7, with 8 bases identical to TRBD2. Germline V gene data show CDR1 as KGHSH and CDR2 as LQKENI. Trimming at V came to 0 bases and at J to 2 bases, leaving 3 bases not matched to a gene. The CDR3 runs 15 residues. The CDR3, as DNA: TGTGCCAGCTCACCACCGGGACTAGAAACCTACGAGCAGTACTTC. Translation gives CASSPPGLETYEQYF.

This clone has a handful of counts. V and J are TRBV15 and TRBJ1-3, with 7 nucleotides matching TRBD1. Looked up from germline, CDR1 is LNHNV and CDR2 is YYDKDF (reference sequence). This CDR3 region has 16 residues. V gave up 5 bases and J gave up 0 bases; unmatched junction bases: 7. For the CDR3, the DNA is TGTGCCACCAGCTGGTCCCGGGACAGCTCTGGAAACACCATATATTTT. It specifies CATSWSRDSSGNTIYF.

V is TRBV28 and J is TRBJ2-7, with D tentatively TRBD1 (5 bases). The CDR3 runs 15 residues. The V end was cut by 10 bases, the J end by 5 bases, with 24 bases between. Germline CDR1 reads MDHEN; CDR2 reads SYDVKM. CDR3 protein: CATLQPRQSLDEQYF. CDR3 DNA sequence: TGTGCCACCCTACAGCCCCGACAGTCTCTAGACGAGCAGTACTTC.

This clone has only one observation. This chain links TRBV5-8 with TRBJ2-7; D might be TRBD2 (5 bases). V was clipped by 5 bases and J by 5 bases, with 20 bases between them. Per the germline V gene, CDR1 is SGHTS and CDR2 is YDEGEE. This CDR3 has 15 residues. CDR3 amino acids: CASRTLGDLSDEQYF. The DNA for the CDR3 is TGTGCCAGCAGGACCCTCGGGGATCTGTCGGACGAGCAGTACTTC. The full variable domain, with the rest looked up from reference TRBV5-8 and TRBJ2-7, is EAGVTQSPTHLIKTRGQQATLRCSPISGHTSVYWYQQALGLGLQFLLWYDEGEERNRGNFPPRFSGRQFPNYSSELNVNALELEDSALYLCASRTLGDLSDEQYFGPGTRLTVT.

In DNA form, the CDR3 reads TGTGCCAACAAGGCAAGGGGGGCCACAGATACGCAGTATTTT. As protein: CANKARGATDTQYF. The chain recombines TRBV2 with TRBJ2-3; D may match TRBD1 or TRBD2 (6 bases each). The germline gives CDR1 SNHLY, CDR2 FYNNEI. Trimming shortened V by 10 bases and J by 2 bases, and 16 bases separated the two germline ends. This CDR3 contains 14 residues.

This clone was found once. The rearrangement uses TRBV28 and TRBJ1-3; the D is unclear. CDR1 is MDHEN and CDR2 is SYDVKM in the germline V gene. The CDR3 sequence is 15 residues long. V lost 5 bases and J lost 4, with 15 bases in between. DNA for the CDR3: TGTGCCAGCAGTGCCCCTCCTCCCTCCGGAAACACCATATATTTT. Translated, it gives CASSAPPPSGNTIYF.

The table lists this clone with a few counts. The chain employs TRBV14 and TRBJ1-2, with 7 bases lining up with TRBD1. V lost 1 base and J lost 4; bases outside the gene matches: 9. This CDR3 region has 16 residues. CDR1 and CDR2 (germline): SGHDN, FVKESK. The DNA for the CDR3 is TGTGCCAGCAGCCAAGTAGAAGGGGGCCATGGCTATGGCTACACCTTC. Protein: CASSQVEGGHGYGYTF.

CDR3 coding DNA: TGCGCCAGCAGCCAAGGAATCATTACTGGGCTGGGCAATCAGCCCCAGCATTTT. It encodes CASSQGIITGLGNQPQHF. The V gene is TRBV4-1, the J gene TRBJ1-5; no clear D gene. The CDR3 is 18 amino acids. Germline V gene lookup returns CDR1 MGHRA and CDR2 YSYEKL. The V and J ends lost 1 base and 2 bases respectively, with 18 bases between them.

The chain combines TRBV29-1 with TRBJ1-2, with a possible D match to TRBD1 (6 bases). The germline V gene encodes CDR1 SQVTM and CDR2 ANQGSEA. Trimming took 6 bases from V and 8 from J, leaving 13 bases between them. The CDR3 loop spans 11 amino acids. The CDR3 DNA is TGCAGCGTAGTAACAGGGATAGGCTACACCTTC. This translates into CSVVTGIGYTF. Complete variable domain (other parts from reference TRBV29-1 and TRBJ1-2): SAVISQKPSRDICQRGTSLTIQCQVDSQVTMMFWYRQQPGQSLTLIATANQGSEATYESGFVIDKFPISRPNLTFSTLTVSNMSPEDSSIYLCSVVTGIGYTFGSGTRLTVV.

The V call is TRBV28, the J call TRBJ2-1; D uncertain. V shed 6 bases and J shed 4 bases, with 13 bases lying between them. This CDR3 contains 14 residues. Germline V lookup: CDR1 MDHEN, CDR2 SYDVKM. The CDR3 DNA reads TGTGCCAGCAGCCGAGAGATCCCGTACAATGAGCAGTTCTTC. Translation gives CASSREIPYNEQFF.

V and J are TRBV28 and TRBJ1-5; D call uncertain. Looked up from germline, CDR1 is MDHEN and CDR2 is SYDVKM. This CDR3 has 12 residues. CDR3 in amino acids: CATTLSNQPQHF. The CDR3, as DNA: TGTGCAACCACCCTAAGCAATCAGCCCCAGCATTTT.

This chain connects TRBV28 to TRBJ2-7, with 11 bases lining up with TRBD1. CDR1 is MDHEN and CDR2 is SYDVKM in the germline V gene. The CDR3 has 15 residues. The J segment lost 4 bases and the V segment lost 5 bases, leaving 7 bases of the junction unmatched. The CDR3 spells CASSHGTGGGYEQYF. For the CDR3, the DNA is TGTGCCAGCAGTCACGGGACAGGGGGTGGATACGAGCAGTACTTC.

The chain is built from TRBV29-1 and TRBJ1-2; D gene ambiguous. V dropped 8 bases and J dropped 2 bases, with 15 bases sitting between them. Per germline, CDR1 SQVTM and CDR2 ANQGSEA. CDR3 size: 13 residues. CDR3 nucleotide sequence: TGCAGCCTAGAGAGGGCCTCGAACTATGGCTACACCTTC. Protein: CSLERASNYGYTF.

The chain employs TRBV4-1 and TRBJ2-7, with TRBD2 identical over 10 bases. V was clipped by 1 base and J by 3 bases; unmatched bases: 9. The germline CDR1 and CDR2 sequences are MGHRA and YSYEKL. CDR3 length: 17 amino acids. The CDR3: CASSQGETSGIYYEQYF. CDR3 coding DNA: TGCGCCAGCAGCCAAGGGGAAACTAGCGGGATCTACTACGAGCAGTACTTC.

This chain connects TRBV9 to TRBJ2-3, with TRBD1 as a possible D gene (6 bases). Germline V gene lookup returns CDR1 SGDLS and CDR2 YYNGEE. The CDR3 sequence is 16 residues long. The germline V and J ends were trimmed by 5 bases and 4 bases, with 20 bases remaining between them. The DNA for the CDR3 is TGTGCCAGCAGTCCAGGGGCGCTGGCTCAATCAGATACGCAGTATTTT. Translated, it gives CASSPGALAQSDTQYF.

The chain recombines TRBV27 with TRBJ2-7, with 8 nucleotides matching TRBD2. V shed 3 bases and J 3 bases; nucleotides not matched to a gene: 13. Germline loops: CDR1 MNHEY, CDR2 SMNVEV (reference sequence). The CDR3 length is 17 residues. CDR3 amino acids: CASSFRTSHDLGYEQYF. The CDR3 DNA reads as TGTGCCAGCAGTTTTAGGACTAGCCATGACTTGGGCTACGAGCAGTACTTC.

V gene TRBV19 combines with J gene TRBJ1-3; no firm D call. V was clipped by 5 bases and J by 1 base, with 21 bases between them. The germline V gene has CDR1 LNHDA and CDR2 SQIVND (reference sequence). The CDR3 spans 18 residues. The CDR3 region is CASSSTRRSWSSGNTIYF. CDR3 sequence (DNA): TGTGCCAGTAGTTCTACTCGACGGTCCTGGTCGTCTGGAAACACCATATATTTT.

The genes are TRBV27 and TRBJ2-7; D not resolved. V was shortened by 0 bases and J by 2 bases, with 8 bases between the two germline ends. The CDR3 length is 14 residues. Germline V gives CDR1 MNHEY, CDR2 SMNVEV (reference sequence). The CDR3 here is CASSLSRPPYEQYF. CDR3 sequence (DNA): TGTGCCAGCAGTTTATCCCGACCTCCCTACGAGCAGTACTTC.

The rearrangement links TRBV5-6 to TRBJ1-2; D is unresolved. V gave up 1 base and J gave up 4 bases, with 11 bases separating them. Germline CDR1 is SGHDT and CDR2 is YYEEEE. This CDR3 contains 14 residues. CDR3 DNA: TGTGCCAGCAGCTTGAGGCCAGCAGTCTATGGCTACACCTTC. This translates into CASSLRPAVYGYTF.